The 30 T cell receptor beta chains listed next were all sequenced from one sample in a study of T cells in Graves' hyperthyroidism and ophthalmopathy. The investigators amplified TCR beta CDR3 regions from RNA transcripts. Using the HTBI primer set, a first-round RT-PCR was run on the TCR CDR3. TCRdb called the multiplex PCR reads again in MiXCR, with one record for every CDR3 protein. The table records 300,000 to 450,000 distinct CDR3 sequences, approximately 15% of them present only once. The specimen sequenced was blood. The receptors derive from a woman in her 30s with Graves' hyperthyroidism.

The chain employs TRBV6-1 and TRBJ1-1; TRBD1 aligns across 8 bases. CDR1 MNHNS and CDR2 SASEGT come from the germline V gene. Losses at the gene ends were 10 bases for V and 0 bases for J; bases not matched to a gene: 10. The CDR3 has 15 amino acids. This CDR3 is CATGRTGHVNTEAFF. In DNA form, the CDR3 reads TGTGCCACAGGAAGGACAGGGCATGTGAACACTGAAGCTTTCTTT.

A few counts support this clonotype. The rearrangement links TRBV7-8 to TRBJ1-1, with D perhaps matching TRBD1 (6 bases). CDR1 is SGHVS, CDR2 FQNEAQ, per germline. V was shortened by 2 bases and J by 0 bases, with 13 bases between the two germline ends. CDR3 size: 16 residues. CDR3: CASSLLKTGMNTEAFF. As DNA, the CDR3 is TGTGCCAGCAGCTTACTCAAAACAGGGATGAACACTGAAGCTTTCTTT.

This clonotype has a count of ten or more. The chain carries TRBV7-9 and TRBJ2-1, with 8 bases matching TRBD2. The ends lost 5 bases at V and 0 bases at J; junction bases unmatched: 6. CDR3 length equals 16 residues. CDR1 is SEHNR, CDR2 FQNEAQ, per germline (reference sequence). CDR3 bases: TGTGCCAGCAGCCCCCAAGCGGGGGCCTCCTACAATGAGCAGTTCTTC. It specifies CASSPQAGASYNEQFF.

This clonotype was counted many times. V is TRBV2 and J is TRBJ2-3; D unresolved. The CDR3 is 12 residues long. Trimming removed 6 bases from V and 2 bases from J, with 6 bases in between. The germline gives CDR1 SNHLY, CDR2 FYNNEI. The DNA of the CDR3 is TGTGCCAGCAGCTCACCCACAGATACGCAGTATTTT. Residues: CASSSPTDTQYF.

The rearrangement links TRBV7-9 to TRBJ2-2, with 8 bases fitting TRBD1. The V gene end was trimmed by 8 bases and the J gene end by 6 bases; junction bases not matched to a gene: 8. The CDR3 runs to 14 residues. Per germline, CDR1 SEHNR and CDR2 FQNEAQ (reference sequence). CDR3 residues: CASQTQGAPGELFF. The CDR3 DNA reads TGTGCCAGCCAAACCCAGGGGGCGCCCGGGGAGCTGTTTTTT.

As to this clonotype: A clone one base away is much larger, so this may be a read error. For the CDR3, the DNA is TGCGCCAGCGGCCAAGATCAGGGGACAGCGAGCTCCTACGAGCAGTACTTC. Protein product: CASGQDQGTASSYEQYF. This chain connects TRBV4-1 to TRBJ2-7; TRBD1 aligns across 7 bases. Looked up from germline, CDR1 is MGHRA and CDR2 is YSYEKL. The CDR3 is 17 residues long.

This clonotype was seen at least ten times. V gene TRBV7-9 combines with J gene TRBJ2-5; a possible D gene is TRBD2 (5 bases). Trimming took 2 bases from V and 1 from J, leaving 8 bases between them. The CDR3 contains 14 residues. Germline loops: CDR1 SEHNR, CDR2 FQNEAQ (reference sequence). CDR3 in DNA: TGTGCCAGCAGCTTATCAAGCGGCCAAGAGACCCAGTACTTC. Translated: CASSLSSGQETQYF. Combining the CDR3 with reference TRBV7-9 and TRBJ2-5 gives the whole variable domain DTGVSQNPRHKITKRGQNVTFRCDPISEHNRLYWYRQTLGQGPEFLTYFQNEAQLEKSRLLSDRFSAERPKGSFSTLEIQRTEQGDSAMYLCASSLSSGQETQYFGPGTRLLVL.

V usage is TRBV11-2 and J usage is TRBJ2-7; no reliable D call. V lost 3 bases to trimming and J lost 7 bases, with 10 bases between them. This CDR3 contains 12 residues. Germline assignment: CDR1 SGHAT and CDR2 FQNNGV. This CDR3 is CASSFLEWEQYF. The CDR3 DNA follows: TGTGCCAGCAGCTTCCTCGAATGGGAGCAGTACTTC.

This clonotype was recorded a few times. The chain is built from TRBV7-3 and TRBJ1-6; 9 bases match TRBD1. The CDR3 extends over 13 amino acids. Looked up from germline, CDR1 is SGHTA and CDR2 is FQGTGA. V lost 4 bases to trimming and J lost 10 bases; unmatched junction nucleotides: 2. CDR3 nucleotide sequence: TGTGCCAGCAGCTCGGACAGGGGATCACCCCTCCACTTT. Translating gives CASSSDRGSPLHF.

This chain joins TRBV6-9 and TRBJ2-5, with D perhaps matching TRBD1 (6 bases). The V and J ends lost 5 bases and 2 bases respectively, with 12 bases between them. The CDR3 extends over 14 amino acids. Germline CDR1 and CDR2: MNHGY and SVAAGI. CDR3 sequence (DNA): TGTGCCAGCAGTAATACAGGGCCACAAGAGACCCAGTACTTC. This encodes CASSNTGPQETQYF.

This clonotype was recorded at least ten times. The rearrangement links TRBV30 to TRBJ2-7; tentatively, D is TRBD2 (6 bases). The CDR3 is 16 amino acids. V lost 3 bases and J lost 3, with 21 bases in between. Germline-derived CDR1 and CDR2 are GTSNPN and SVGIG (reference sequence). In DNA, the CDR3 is TGTGCCTGGAGGGGAGGACGGACCCTTCCCCTCTACGAGCAGTACTTC. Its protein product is CAWRGGRTLPLYEQYF.

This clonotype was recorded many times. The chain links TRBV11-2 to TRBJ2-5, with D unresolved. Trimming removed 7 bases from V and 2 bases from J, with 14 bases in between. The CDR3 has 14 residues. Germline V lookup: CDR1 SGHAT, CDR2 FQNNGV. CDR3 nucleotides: TGTGCCAGCACGCCAGAGACACTACAAGAGACCCAGTACTTC. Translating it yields CASTPETLQETQYF.

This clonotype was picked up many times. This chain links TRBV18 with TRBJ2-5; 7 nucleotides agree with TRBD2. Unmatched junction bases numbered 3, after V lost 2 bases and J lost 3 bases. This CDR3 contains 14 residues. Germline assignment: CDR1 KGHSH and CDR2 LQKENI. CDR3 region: CASSPGGSKETQYF. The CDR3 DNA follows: TGTGCCAGCTCACCAGGCGGGAGTAAAGAGACCCAGTACTTC.

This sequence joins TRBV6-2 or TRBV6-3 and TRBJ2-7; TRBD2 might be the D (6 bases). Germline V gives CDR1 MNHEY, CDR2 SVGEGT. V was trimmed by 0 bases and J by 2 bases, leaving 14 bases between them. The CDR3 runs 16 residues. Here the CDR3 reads CASSYSTRDSTYEQYF. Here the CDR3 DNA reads TGTGCCAGCAGTTACTCGACCCGGGACTCAACCTACGAGCAGTACTTC.

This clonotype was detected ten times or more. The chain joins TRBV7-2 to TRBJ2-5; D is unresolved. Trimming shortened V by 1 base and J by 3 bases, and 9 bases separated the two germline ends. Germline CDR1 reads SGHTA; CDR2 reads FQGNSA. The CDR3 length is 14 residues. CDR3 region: CASSLVVAEETQYF. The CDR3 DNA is TGTGCCAGCAGCTTAGTCGTAGCAGAAGAGACCCAGTACTTC. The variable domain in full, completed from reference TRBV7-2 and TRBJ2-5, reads GAGVSQSPSNKVTEKGKDVELRCDPISGHTALYWYRQSLGQGLEFLIYFQGNSAPDKSGLPSDRFSAERTGGSVSTLTIQRTQQEDSAVYLCASSLVVAEETQYFGPGTRLLVL.

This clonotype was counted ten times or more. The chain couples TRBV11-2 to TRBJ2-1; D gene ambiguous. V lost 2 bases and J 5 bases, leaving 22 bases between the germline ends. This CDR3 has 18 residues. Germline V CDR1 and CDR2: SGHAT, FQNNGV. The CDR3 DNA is TGTGCCAGCAGCTTATCCGCCCTTGCTTCGAGGTGGAACAATGAGCAGTTCTTC. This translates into CASSLSALASRWNNEQFF.

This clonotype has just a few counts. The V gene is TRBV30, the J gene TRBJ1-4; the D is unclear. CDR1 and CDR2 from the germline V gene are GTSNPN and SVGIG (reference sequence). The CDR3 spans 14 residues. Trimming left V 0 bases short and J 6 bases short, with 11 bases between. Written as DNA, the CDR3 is TGTGCCTGGAGTGTATGGTTCCCGGATGAAAAACTGTTTTTT. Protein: CAWSVWFPDEKLFF.

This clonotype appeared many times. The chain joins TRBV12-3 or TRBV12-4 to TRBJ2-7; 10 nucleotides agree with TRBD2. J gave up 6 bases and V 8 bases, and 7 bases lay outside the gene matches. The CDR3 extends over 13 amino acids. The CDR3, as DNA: TGTGCCAGCCATCTGGCTAGCGGGGGCGAGCAGTACTTC. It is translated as CASHLASGGEQYF.

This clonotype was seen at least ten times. The CDR3 DNA reads as TGTGCCAGCAGAGCCCCCGGGACAGGGAATTCACCCCTCCACTTT. Residues: CASRAPGTGNSPLHF. The genes are TRBV2 and TRBJ1-6, with TRBD1 identical over 9 bases. J lost 7 bases, V lost 6 bases, and 7 bases had no gene match. The germline V gene encodes CDR1 SNHLY and CDR2 FYNNEI. This CDR3 spans 15 amino acids.

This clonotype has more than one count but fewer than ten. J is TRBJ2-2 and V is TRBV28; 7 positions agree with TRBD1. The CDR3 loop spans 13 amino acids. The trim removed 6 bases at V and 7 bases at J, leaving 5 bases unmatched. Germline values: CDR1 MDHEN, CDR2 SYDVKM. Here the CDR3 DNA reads TGTGCCAGCAGGTCAGGGGGAGTCGGGGAGCTGTTTTTT. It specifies CASRSGGVGELFF.

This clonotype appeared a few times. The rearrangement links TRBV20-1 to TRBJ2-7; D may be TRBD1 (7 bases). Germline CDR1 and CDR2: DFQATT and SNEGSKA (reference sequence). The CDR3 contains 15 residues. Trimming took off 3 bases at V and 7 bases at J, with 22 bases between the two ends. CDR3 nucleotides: TGCAGTGCTAGCGGGACAGAGGGGTATGGGGGGGAGCAGTACTTC. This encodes CSASGTEGYGGEQYF.

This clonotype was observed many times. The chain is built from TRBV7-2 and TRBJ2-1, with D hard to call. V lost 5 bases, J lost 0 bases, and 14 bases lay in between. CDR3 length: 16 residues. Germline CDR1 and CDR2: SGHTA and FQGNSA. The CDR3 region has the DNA TGTGCCAGCAGCCTTATTTCCGGTTACTCCTACAATGAGCAGTTCTTC. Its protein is CASSLISGYSYNEQFF.

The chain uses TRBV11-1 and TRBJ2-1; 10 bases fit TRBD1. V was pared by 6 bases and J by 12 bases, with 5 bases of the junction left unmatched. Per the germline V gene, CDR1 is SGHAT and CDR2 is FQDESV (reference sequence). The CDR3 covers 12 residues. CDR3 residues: CASRGTGDGQFF. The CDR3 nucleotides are TGTGCCAGCAGGGGGACAGGGGATGGGCAGTTCTTC.

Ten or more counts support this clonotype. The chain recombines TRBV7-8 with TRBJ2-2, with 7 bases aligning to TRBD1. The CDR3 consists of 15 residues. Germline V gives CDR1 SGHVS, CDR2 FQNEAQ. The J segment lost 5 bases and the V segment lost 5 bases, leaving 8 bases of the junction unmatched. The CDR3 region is CASSPSTGWTGELFF. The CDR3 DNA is TGTGCCAGCAGCCCCTCGACAGGGTGGACCGGGGAGCTGTTTTTT.

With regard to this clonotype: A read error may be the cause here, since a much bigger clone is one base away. CDR3 residues: CASSWEQEANTEAFF. As DNA, the CDR3 is TGTGCCAGCAGCTGGGAACAGGAGGCGAACACTGAAGCTTTCTTT. This rearrangement joins TRBV5-5 to TRBJ1-1, with D possibly matching TRBD1 (5 bases). This CDR3 spans 15 amino acids. CDR1 and CDR2 (germline): SGHKS, YYEKEE (reference sequence). Trimming took off 3 bases at V and 1 base at J, with 13 bases between the two ends.

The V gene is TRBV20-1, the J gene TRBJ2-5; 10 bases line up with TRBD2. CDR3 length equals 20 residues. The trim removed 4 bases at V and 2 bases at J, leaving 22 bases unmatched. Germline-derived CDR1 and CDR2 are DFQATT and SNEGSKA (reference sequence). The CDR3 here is CSANPAGASGSLGDQETQYF. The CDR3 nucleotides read TGCAGTGCTAACCCCGCGGGGGCTAGCGGGAGTTTGGGTGATCAAGAGACCCAGTACTTC.

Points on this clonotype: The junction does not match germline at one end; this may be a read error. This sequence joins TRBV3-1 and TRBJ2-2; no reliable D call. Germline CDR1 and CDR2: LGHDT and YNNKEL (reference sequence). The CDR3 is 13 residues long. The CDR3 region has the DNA TGTGCCGGCAGCCAAGCATACACCGGGGAGCTGTTTTTT. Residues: CAGSQAYTGELFF. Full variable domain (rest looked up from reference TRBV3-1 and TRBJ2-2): DTAVSQTPKYLVTQMGNDKSIKCEQNLGHDTMYWYKQDSKKFLKIMFSYNNKELIINETVPNRFSPKSPDKAHLNLHINSLELGDSAVYFCAGSQAYTGELFFGEGSRLTVL.

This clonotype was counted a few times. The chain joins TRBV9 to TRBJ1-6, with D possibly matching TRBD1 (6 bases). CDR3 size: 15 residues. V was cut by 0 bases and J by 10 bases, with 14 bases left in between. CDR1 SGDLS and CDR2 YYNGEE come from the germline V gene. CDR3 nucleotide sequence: TGTGCCAGCAGCGTAGAAAGTGACAGGATGTCACCCCTCCACTTT. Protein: CASSVESDRMSPLHF.

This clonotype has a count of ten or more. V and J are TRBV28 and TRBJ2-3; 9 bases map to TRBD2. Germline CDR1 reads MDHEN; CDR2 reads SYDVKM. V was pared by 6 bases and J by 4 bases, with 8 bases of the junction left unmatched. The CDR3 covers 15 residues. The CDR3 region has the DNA TGTGCCAGCAGCTCCGGGACTAGCAGACCAGATACGCAGTATTTT. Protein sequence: CASSSGTSRPDTQYF.

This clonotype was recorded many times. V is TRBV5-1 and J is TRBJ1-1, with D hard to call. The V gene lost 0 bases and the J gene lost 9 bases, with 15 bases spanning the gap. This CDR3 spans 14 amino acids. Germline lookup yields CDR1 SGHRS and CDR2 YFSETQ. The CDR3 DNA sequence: TGCGCCAGCAGCTTGGATAAGGGCCAGAACCAAGCTTTCTTT. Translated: CASSLDKGQNQAFF. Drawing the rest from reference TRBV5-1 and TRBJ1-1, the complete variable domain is KAGVTQTPRYLIKTRGQQVTLSCSPISGHRSVSWYQQTPGQGLQFLFEYFSETQRNKGNFPGRFSGRQFSNSRSEMNVSTLELGDSALYLCASSLDKGQNQAFFGQGTRLTVV.